Below, one T cell receptor (beta chain) is given with its context. Germline loops: CDR1 MDHEN, CDR2 SYDVKM. The CDR3 runs to 16 residues. Unmatched junction bases numbered 9, after V lost 2 bases and J lost 4 bases. The data are from a study of shared T cell receptors in the human thymus. Here immunoSEQ multiplex PCR was the method, and the copy in TCRdb shows in-frame clones only, minus some. Of 500,000 to 750,000 clones listed, around 87% are singletons. A further study also used this sample, focusing on human thymus T cells. From that report: The thymus was resected at corrective cardiac surgery. Gene usage for V and J segments appeared biased in thymic and blood repertoires. Unrelated individuals reportedly shared highly overlapping thymic TCR repertoires.

The chain employs TRBV28 and TRBJ2-3; 7 bases line up with TRBD2. This sequence originates from a boy under three years old with a congenital heart defect. Sequencing used thymocytes. The CDR3 DNA reads as TGTGCCAGCAGTTTAGCGGGAGAGGGTTGGGCAGATACGCAGTATTTT. Translated: CASSLAGEGWADTQYF.